There are a few counts of the clone carrying this T cell receptor beta chain. These data come from a study of T cells in Graves' hyperthyroidism and ophthalmopathy. Researchers took RNA transcripts and amplified the TCR beta CDR3 regions from them. Primed by the HTBI set, a first-round RT-PCR was run on the TCR CDR3. TCRdb re-called the multiplex PCR reads with MiXCR, one entry per CDR3 protein. The sample lists 600,000 to 700,000 distinct CDR3 sequences; about 45% were seen once. V lost 3 bases to trimming and J lost 3 bases, with 12 bases between them. The CDR3 contains 15 residues. Germline CDR1 is LNHDA and CDR2 is SQIVND (reference sequence).

The receptor comes from an adult man with Graves' disease, either hyperthyroidism or ophthalmopathy (not recorded which). Specimen: peripheral blood or thyroid tissue (not recorded which). The rearrangement uses TRBV19 and TRBJ1-5; TRBD1 is a possible D gene (6 bases). CDR3 DNA: TGTGCCAGTAGTATTCTACAGGGTAACAATCAGCCCCAGCATTTT. Amino acids: CASSILQGNNQPQHF. The whole variable domain, filled in from reference TRBV19 and TRBJ1-5, reads DGGITQSPKYLFRKEGQNVTLSCEQNLNHDAMYWYRQDPGQGLRLIYYSQIVNDFQKGDIAEGYSVSREKKESFPLTVTSAQKNPTAFYLCASSILQGNNQPQHFGDGTRLSIL.